Following are 28 T cell receptor beta chains from one sample sequenced in a study of T cell repertoires in cytomegalovirus infection. Each CDR3 protein is one row after TCRdb ran MiXCR on the reads. This table has roughly 280,000 distinct CDR3 sequences, 9.1% appearing once. The material sequenced was PBMCs. The receptor set was obtained from a human donor in good health (CMV status not recorded). Some clones in this sample may be carry-over from other donors' samples.

This clonotype was detected only a few times. The rearrangement joins TRBV30 to TRBJ1-1; D not certain. V was cut by 1 base and J by 6 bases, with 18 bases left in between. The germline V gene encodes CDR1 GTSNPN and CDR2 SVGIG (reference sequence). This CDR3 comprises 15 residues. CDR3 amino acids: CAWSDFGVGRPEAFF. The CDR3 DNA is TGTGCCTGGAGTGACTTCGGGGTTGGGCGGCCTGAAGCTTTCTTT.

In its sample, this clonotype was seen many times. This rearrangement joins TRBV7-2 to TRBJ1-6; D uncertain. Germline assignment: CDR1 SGHTA and CDR2 FQGNSA. This CDR3 spans 14 amino acids. V gave up 0 bases and J gave up 9 bases, with 9 bases separating them. This CDR3 reads CASSLAGYGSPLHF. CDR3 coding DNA: TGTGCCAGCAGCTTAGCCGGGTATGGTTCACCCCTCCACTTT.

This clonotype was seen a few times. This rearrangement joins TRBV5-5 to TRBJ2-1, with 12 positions matching TRBD2. V dropped 3 bases and J dropped 6; count of bases not matched to a gene: 10. This CDR3 contains 17 residues. Looked up from germline, CDR1 is SGHKS and CDR2 is YYEKEE (reference sequence). The CDR3 region is CASSSSGGVLSGNEQFF. Here the CDR3 DNA reads TGTGCCAGCAGCTCTAGCGGGGGGGTCCTATCGGGCAATGAGCAGTTCTTC.

At least ten counts were recorded for this clonotype. V and J are TRBV12-3 or TRBV12-4 and TRBJ1-4; tentatively, D is TRBD1 (6 bases). V lost 3 bases, J lost 5 bases, and 10 bases lay in between. The length of the CDR3 is 14 residues. This chain's CDR3 is CASSFGTPNEKLFF. The CDR3 DNA is TGTGCCAGCAGTTTTGGGACACCGAATGAAAAACTGTTTTTT.

The chain links TRBV5-5 to TRBJ1-5; D possibly corresponds to TRBD1 (5 bases). In germline, CDR1 is SGHKS, CDR2 YYEKEE (reference sequence). Trimming removed 2 bases from V and 0 bases from J, with 12 bases in between. This CDR3 has 16 residues. The CDR3 DNA reads as TGTGCCAGCAGCTTTACGGGGGGTGTTAGCAATCAGCCCCAGCATTTT. Amino acids: CASSFTGGVSNQPQHF.

In its sample, this clonotype was seen many times. The V gene is TRBV20-1, the J gene TRBJ1-6; 7 bases are shared with TRBD1. Looked up from germline, CDR1 is DFQATT and CDR2 is SNEGSKA (reference sequence). The CDR3 is 14 amino acids. V lost 6 bases, J lost 5 bases, and 7 bases stayed unmatched. The CDR3 loop reads CSAVDRNNNSPLHF. The CDR3 DNA sequence: TGCAGTGCCGTGGACAGGAACAATAATTCACCCCTCCACTTT.

The J gene is TRBJ1-2, the V gene TRBV20-1, with D maybe TRBD1 (5 bases). Germline lookup yields CDR1 DFQATT and CDR2 SNEGSKA (reference sequence). Trimming left V 4 bases short and J 5 bases short, with 17 bases between. The CDR3 is 14 residues long. Here the CDR3 DNA reads TGCAGTGCTACCCGACAGCGGACCTTTTATGGCTACACCTTC. Protein sequence: CSATRQRTFYGYTF.

This clonotype was counted a few times. Here the CDR3 reads CASSFDSDSYEQYF. The CDR3 nucleotides read TGTGCCAGCAGCTTCGACAGCGATAGCTACGAGCAGTACTTC. The rearrangement uses TRBV7-2 and TRBJ2-7; tentatively, D is TRBD1 (5 bases). CDR1 is SGHTA and CDR2 is FQGNSA in the germline V gene. Trimming stripped 3 bases from V and 3 bases from J, with 12 bases between. CDR3 length: 14 residues. Full variable domain (outside the CDR3, taken from reference TRBV7-2 and TRBJ2-7): GAGVSQSPSNKVTEKGKDVELRCDPISGHTALYWYRQSLGQGLEFLIYFQGNSAPDKSGLPSDRFSAERTGGSVSTLTIQRTQQEDSAVYLCASSFDSDSYEQYFGPGTRLTVT.

This clonotype was recorded many times. The V and J genes are TRBV6-2 or TRBV6-3 and TRBJ1-1; 7 bases line up with TRBD1. Trimming removed 0 bases from V and 1 base from J; junction bases left unmatched: 5. This CDR3 region has 16 residues. Germline V gives CDR1 MNHEY, CDR2 SVGEGT. The CDR3 nucleotides read TGTGCCAGCAGTTACTCGTCGCGACAGGGGAACACTGAAGCTTTCTTT. Translating it yields CASSYSSRQGNTEAFF.

This clonotype was recorded at least ten times. V is TRBV7-2 and J is TRBJ1-1; 11 nucleotides agree with TRBD1. Germline loops: CDR1 SGHTA, CDR2 FQGNSA. The CDR3 sequence is 18 residues long. V was clipped by 5 bases and J by 1 base; unmatched bases: 12. CDR3: CASSLPRTGGKGNTEAFF. CDR3 sequence (DNA): TGTGCCAGCAGCCTTCCCCGGACAGGGGGCAAGGGGAACACTGAAGCTTTCTTT.

V usage is TRBV14 and J usage is TRBJ1-1, with D hard to call. Trimming shortened V by 1 base and J by 12 bases, and 18 bases separated the two germline ends. Germline CDR1 and CDR2: SGHDN and FVKESK. The CDR3 totals 14 residues. CDR3 DNA: TGTGCCAGCAGCCAAGCCCACACGGCTGGGGTGACTTTCTTT. Protein product: CASSQAHTAGVTFF.

The table lists this clonotype with a few counts. The chain links TRBV2 to TRBJ1-2; D is uncertain. Germline V CDR1 and CDR2: SNHLY, FYNNEI. Deletions cut 0 bases from V and 3 bases from J, with 17 bases between. CDR3 length equals 17 residues. CDR3 nucleotides: TGTGCCAGCAGTGAAGCTAAACCCAACGGACTCTACTATGGCTACACCTTC. It codes for CASSEAKPNGLYYGYTF.

The sample holds a few counts of this clonotype. The chain has TRBV5-1 and TRBJ1-1; 8 bases are shared with TRBD1. The length of the CDR3 is 15 residues. Per germline, CDR1 SGHRS and CDR2 YFSETQ. With 0 bases clipped from V and 6 bases from J, the junction kept 7 bases outside the gene matches. CDR3 in amino acids: CASSLGGAGGPEAFF. For the CDR3, the DNA is TGCGCCAGCAGCTTGGGCGGGGCAGGGGGCCCTGAAGCTTTCTTT.

There are a few counts of this clonotype. The CDR3 region has the DNA TGCAGCCCGGGCCGGGGCTGGGACACTGAAGCTTTCTTT. Translating it yields CSPGRGWDTEAFF. This rearrangement joins TRBV20-1 to TRBJ1-1; D is possibly TRBD1 (5 bases). This CDR3 contains 13 residues. Germline V lookup: CDR1 DFQATT, CDR2 SNEGSKA (reference sequence).

This clonotype was counted many times. The junction departs from the called germline gene at one end, perhaps through a read error. The DNA for the CDR3 is TGTGCCAGCAGGTTAGAGGGGTCGGGGAACACTGAAGCTTTCTTT. This codes for CASRLEGSGNTEAFF. The genes are TRBV7-2 and TRBJ1-1; a possible D gene is TRBD1 (5 bases). Germline lookup yields CDR1 SGHTA and CDR2 FQGNSA. The CDR3 consists of 15 residues.

The chain recombines TRBV19 with TRBJ2-1; the D is unclear. V lost 3 bases and J 2 bases, leaving 5 bases between the germline ends. The germline CDR1 and CDR2 sequences are LNHDA and SQIVND (reference sequence). This CDR3 comprises 13 residues. The CDR3 sequence is CASSIPPYNEQFF. For the CDR3, the DNA is TGTGCCAGTAGTATCCCACCCTACAATGAGCAGTTCTTC.

This clonotype was recorded many times. This chain uses TRBV19 with TRBJ2-7; D perhaps matches TRBD2 (6 bases). The CDR3 totals 15 residues. V was clipped by 3 bases and J by 4 bases, with 16 bases between them. Germline V gene lookup returns CDR1 LNHDA and CDR2 SQIVND (reference sequence). The CDR3 region has the DNA TGTGCCAGTAGTATTAGCCAGGGAGGAGGGTACGAGCAGTACTTC. Translation gives CASSISQGGGYEQYF.

This clonotype was detected a few times. The CDR3 DNA follows: TGTGCCAGTAGTACAACCCCAGGCAGAAACAATCAGCCCCAGCATTTT. It yields the protein CASSTTPGRNNQPQHF. The chain links TRBV19 to TRBJ1-5; no clear D gene. Germline V gene lookup returns CDR1 LNHDA and CDR2 SQIVND (reference sequence). The CDR3 runs to 16 residues. V shed 4 bases and J shed 3 bases, with 16 bases lying between them.

In its sample, this clonotype was seen many times. Here the CDR3 DNA reads TGTGCCACGACCTCGAGGCAGGTCTTATATGAGCAGTTCTTC. Protein: CATTSRQVLYEQFF. The V call is TRBV6-6, the J call TRBJ2-1; D is ambiguous. This CDR3 region has 14 residues. CDR1 and CDR2 from the germline V gene are MNHNY and SVGAGI (reference sequence). Between the trimmed V and J ends, which lost 10 bases and 8 bases, there was a span of 21 bases.

The chain is built from TRBV28 and TRBJ2-3; 7 bases line up with TRBD2. Germline assignment: CDR1 MDHEN and CDR2 SYDVKM. The J segment lost 7 bases and the V segment lost 7 bases, leaving 14 bases of the junction unmatched. There are 15 residues in the CDR3. CDR3 in DNA: TGTGCCAGCAAGGGAGGAGGCGGGGGTCTGAATACGCAGTATTTT. Translation gives CASKGGGGGLNTQYF.

This clonotype was found a few times. This chain connects TRBV5-1 to TRBJ2-1, with D possibly TRBD2 on 6 matching bases. CDR1 and CDR2 (germline): SGHRS, YFSETQ. The CDR3 is 16 residues long. V lost 3 bases, J lost 5 bases, and 18 bases lay in between. The CDR3 here is CASSSSSSVRHNEQFF. The CDR3 region has the DNA TGCGCCAGCAGCTCCTCATCTAGCGTACGCCACAATGAGCAGTTCTTC.

The chain uses TRBV20-1 and TRBJ1-2, with D hard to call. The CDR3 spans 13 residues. V dropped 6 bases and J dropped 4 bases, with 15 bases sitting between them. CDR1 and CDR2 from the germline V gene are DFQATT and SNEGSKA (reference sequence). CDR3 nucleotides: TGCAGTGCCCCTTTAGGGAGAGGCTATGGCTACACCTTC. Its translation is CSAPLGRGYGYTF.

This clonotype was observed at least ten times. The chain employs TRBV7-9 and TRBJ2-5, with D perhaps being TRBD1 or TRBD2 (5 bases each). V lost 7 bases to trimming and J lost 4 bases, with 16 bases between them. This CDR3 region has 14 residues. Germline values: CDR1 SEHNR, CDR2 FQNEAQ (reference sequence). The CDR3 loop is CASNPGDARETQYF. In nucleotides, the CDR3 is TGTGCCAGCAACCCCGGGGACGCGCGAGAGACCCAGTACTTC.

This clonotype has ten or more counts. The chain couples TRBV18 to TRBJ1-1; a possible D gene is TRBD1 (5 bases). Trimming took off 2 bases at V and 0 bases at J, with 10 bases between the two ends. CDR3 length: 15 residues. The germline V gene has CDR1 KGHSH and CDR2 LQKENI. CDR3 coding DNA: TGTGCCAGCTCACCAATACAGGCCTTGAACACTGAAGCTTTCTTT. It encodes CASSPIQALNTEAFF.

The chain is built from TRBV20-1 and TRBJ2-1; 10 positions agree with TRBD2. Per the germline V gene, CDR1 is DFQATT and CDR2 is SNEGSKA (reference sequence). The CDR3 contains 17 residues. V trimming: 5 bases; J trimming: 7 bases; junction bases outside the gene matches: 17. The CDR3 loop reads CSAPRTSGDPKRNEQFF. CDR3 nucleotides: TGCAGTGCTCCGAGGACTAGCGGCGACCCAAAACGGAATGAGCAGTTCTTC.

This clonotype has ten or more counts. J is TRBJ2-1 and V is TRBV15; 13 bases are a match to TRBD2. The V gene's germline CDR1 is LNHNV and CDR2 YYDKDF (reference sequence). V gave up 0 bases and J gave up 8 bases; unmatched junction bases: 7. The CDR3 covers 17 residues. For the CDR3, the DNA is TGTGCCACCAGCAGAGATCAACTAGCGGGAGGGGGCGATGAGCAGTTCTTC. Residues: CATSRDQLAGGGDEQFF.

This clonotype was seen many times. The chain joins TRBV7-2 to TRBJ2-5, with D perhaps TRBD1 or TRBD2 (6 bases each). Deletions cut 5 bases from V and 0 bases from J, with 16 bases between. Germline CDR1 is SGHTA and CDR2 is FQGNSA. This CDR3 contains 16 residues. The chain's CDR3 is CASSLRGVPDQETQYF. The CDR3 DNA follows: TGTGCCAGCAGCCTAAGGGGGGTGCCAGACCAAGAGACCCAGTACTTC.

This sequence joins TRBV18 and TRBJ2-5; no clear D. This CDR3 contains 13 residues. V lost 1 base and J lost 5, with 8 bases in between. Germline V gene lookup returns CDR1 KGHSH and CDR2 LQKENI. The CDR3 reads CASSPQSYETQYF. DNA of the CDR3: TGTGCCAGCTCACCACAGTCGTATGAGACCCAGTACTTC.